This is a list of T cell receptor beta chains from one sample in a study of blood T cell repertoires in COVID-19. Method: immunoSEQ multiplex PCR; TCRdb's copy keeps in-frame clones and lacks some. This sample has some 250,000 clones, with around nine tenths found just once. Sequencing input: peripheral blood. These receptor sequences come from a woman in her 70s with active or convalescent COVID-19. Both conserved end residues are part of each CDR3. Fields, in order: CDR3 DNA, CDR3 protein, D gene, V gene, clone size, J gene. D genes are given only for firm matches. The listing skips clone size in some rows; elsewhere it reads once, few, many or a size class.

CDR3nt: TGTGCCAGCAGCCCCCGACAGGGGAGGACTGAAGCTTTCTTT
CDR3aa: CASSPRQGRTEAFF
d_gene: TRBD1
v_gene: TRBV9
abundance: -
j_gene: TRBJ1-1

CDR3nt: TGCGCCAGCAGCCTGACGGAGAGCGGGGAGCTGTTTTTT
CDR3aa: CASSLTESGELFF
d_gene: -
v_gene: TRBV10-1
abundance: -
j_gene: TRBJ2-2

CDR3nt: TGTGCCAGCACGTTGGACAGAAGAGATTATGGCTACACCTTC
CDR3aa: CASTLDRRDYGYTF
d_gene: -
v_gene: TRBV6-5
abundance: -
j_gene: TRBJ1-2

CDR3nt: TGTGCCAGCAGCCAGACTAGCGGGGTCCGGCGTAAAGAGACCCAGTACTTC
CDR3aa: CASSQTSGVRRKETQYF
d_gene: TRBD2
v_gene: TRBV3-1/TRBV3-2
abundance: -
j_gene: TRBJ2-5

CDR3nt: TGCAGTGCCAGGGAAAACGGAGCTTTCTTT
CDR3aa: CSARENGAFF
d_gene: -
v_gene: TRBV20-1
abundance: -
j_gene: TRBJ1-1

CDR3nt: TGCGCCAGCAGCCATGCCCTTTGGGGGGATGGGACCTCTAACTATGGCTACACCTTC
CDR3aa: CASSHALWGDGTSNYGYTF
d_gene: -
v_gene: TRBV4-3
abundance: -
j_gene: TRBJ1-2

CDR3nt: TGCGCCAGCAGCTCTACCCCGGGTAACTATGGCTACACCTTC
CDR3aa: CASSSTPGNYGYTF
d_gene: -
v_gene: TRBV5-1
abundance: few
j_gene: TRBJ1-2

CDR3nt: TGTGCCAGCAGCCCTAACCGGGGAGCGGGGGCCACCGGGGAGCTGTTTTTT
CDR3aa: CASSPNRGAGATGELFF
d_gene: TRBD2
v_gene: TRBV5-4
abundance: -
j_gene: TRBJ2-2

CDR3nt: TGTGCCAGCAGCTTGTCTCGGGGTGAAGCTTTCTTT
CDR3aa: CASSLSRGEAFF
d_gene: -
v_gene: TRBV11-1
abundance: -
j_gene: TRBJ1-1

CDR3nt: TGTGCCAGCAGTTTAGGGTTAAAATTAGGGAGTCCTGGAAACACCATATATTTT
CDR3aa: CASSLGLKLGSPGNTIYF
d_gene: -
v_gene: TRBV27
abundance: -
j_gene: TRBJ1-3

CDR3nt: TGCAGCTTCTCCGGTGGGGCCAACGTCCTGACTTTC
CDR3aa: CSFSGGANVLTF
d_gene: -
v_gene: TRBV29-1
abundance: -
j_gene: TRBJ2-6

CDR3nt: TGTGCCAGCAGTTACGGACAGCCCTACGAGCAGTACTTC
CDR3aa: CASSYGQPYEQYF
d_gene: -
v_gene: TRBV6-2/TRBV6-3
abundance: -
j_gene: TRBJ2-7

CDR3nt: TGCGCCAGCAGCCAAGGGTCGCCAGGCAGCAACTATGGCTACACCTTC
CDR3aa: CASSQGSPGSNYGYTF
d_gene: -
v_gene: TRBV4-3
abundance: -
j_gene: TRBJ1-2

CDR3nt: TGCGCCAGCAGCCACCCGACAGGGCTGGTAGAGACCCAGTACTTC
CDR3aa: CASSHPTGLVETQYF
d_gene: TRBD1
v_gene: TRBV5-1
abundance: once
j_gene: TRBJ2-5

CDR3nt: TGTGCCAGCAGCGGGGCGTACACTGATAGTTGGTCCTATAATTCACCCCTCCACTTT
CDR3aa: CASSGAYTDSWSYNSPLHF
d_gene: -
v_gene: TRBV9
abundance: -
j_gene: TRBJ1-6

CDR3nt: TGTGCCAGCAGCCCTGGGACAGGGAGGCAGTTCTTC
CDR3aa: CASSPGTGRQFF
d_gene: TRBD1
v_gene: TRBV6-2/TRBV6-3
abundance: -
j_gene: TRBJ2-1

CDR3nt: TGTGCCAGCAGCCAAGACTCGACAGATAATGCACTAGCCAAAAACATTCAGTACTTC
CDR3aa: CASSQDSTDNALAKNIQYF
d_gene: -
v_gene: TRBV3-1/TRBV3-2
abundance: -
j_gene: TRBJ2-4

CDR3nt: TGCGCCAGCAGCCTCATCGGCCAGGGGAAGGTCGAGCAGTACTTC
CDR3aa: CASSLIGQGKVEQYF
d_gene: -
v_gene: TRBV4-1
abundance: -
j_gene: TRBJ2-7

CDR3nt: TGTGCCAGCAGCTTGGGGATCAGGAAGGCAACTAATGAAAAACTGTTTTTT
CDR3aa: CASSLGIRKATNEKLFF
d_gene: -
v_gene: TRBV5-5
abundance: -
j_gene: TRBJ1-4

CDR3nt: TGTGCCAGCAGTTCCTACCGTCCGGGGGGAACCCAGTACTTC
CDR3aa: CASSSYRPGGTQYF
d_gene: TRBD2
v_gene: TRBV2
abundance: once
j_gene: TRBJ2-5

CDR3nt: TGTGCCAGCTCACCAGGAGGGAACTATGGCTACACCTTC
CDR3aa: CASSPGGNYGYTF
d_gene: -
v_gene: TRBV18
abundance: -
j_gene: TRBJ1-2

CDR3nt: TGTGCCAGCAGCGTCCCACTAGCGGGGGGGGACAATGAGCAGTTCTTC
CDR3aa: CASSVPLAGGDNEQFF
d_gene: TRBD2
v_gene: TRBV9
abundance: -
j_gene: TRBJ2-1

CDR3nt: TGTGCCAGCAGTTCAGGCAATAAAGGTTCCAATCAGCCCCAGCATTTT
CDR3aa: CASSSGNKGSNQPQHF
d_gene: -
v_gene: TRBV6-5
abundance: -
j_gene: TRBJ1-5

CDR3nt: TGTGCCAGCAGCGCGACGACAGGGGCCCCCTATGGCTACACCTTC
CDR3aa: CASSATTGAPYGYTF
d_gene: TRBD1
v_gene: TRBV9
abundance: -
j_gene: TRBJ1-2

CDR3nt: TGCAGCGTGGAGGTGGAGGTTGGCTACACCTTC
CDR3aa: CSVEVEVGYTF
d_gene: -
v_gene: TRBV29-1
abundance: few
j_gene: TRBJ1-2

CDR3nt: TGTGCCGCGACAGGGGCGGCCGGGGAGCTGTTTTTT
CDR3aa: CAATGAAGELFF
d_gene: TRBD1
v_gene: TRBV10-3
abundance: few
j_gene: TRBJ2-2

CDR3nt: TGCGCCAGCAGTGCCGGCGGGTTGGGCTATGGCTACACCTTC
CDR3aa: CASSAGGLGYGYTF
d_gene: -
v_gene: TRBV10-1
abundance: -
j_gene: TRBJ1-2

CDR3nt: TGTGCCAGCAGTGAAGCGCGGCCCGGAGGGGCTTTCTTT
CDR3aa: CASSEARPGGAFF
d_gene: -
v_gene: TRBV2
abundance: -
j_gene: TRBJ1-1

CDR3nt: TGCGCCAGCAGCTCCCCGGGACTAGCGGGGGGAGGTGAGCAGTTCTTC
CDR3aa: CASSSPGLAGGGEQFF
d_gene: TRBD2
v_gene: TRBV5-1
abundance: -
j_gene: TRBJ2-1

CDR3nt: TGCGCCAGCAGCTTAAGCGGGGGGTACAATGAGCAGTTCTTC
CDR3aa: CASSLSGGYNEQFF
d_gene: TRBD2
v_gene: TRBV5-1
abundance: -
j_gene: TRBJ2-1

CDR3nt: TGTGCCAGCAGCTTAGTCGGAGGCCAGGGGGCCCCCGGGGAGCTGTTTTTT
CDR3aa: CASSLVGGQGAPGELFF
d_gene: TRBD1
v_gene: TRBV7-9
abundance: few
j_gene: TRBJ2-2

CDR3nt: TGTGCCAGCAAGGCAGGGATGGGGAATCAGCCCCAGCATTTT
CDR3aa: CASKAGMGNQPQHF
d_gene: -
v_gene: TRBV2
abundance: -
j_gene: TRBJ1-5

CDR3nt: TGCGCCAGCAGCCCCCTGGGGGGAGATACGCAGTATTTT
CDR3aa: CASSPLGGDTQYF
d_gene: -
v_gene: TRBV5-1
abundance: -
j_gene: TRBJ2-3

CDR3nt: TGTGCCAGCAGCTTGGCCCCAGGTTCCACTGAAGCTTTCTTT
CDR3aa: CASSLAPGSTEAFF
d_gene: -
v_gene: TRBV5-6
abundance: -
j_gene: TRBJ1-1

CDR3nt: TGTGCCAGCAGCGTAGGGACTTTTAGCACAGATACGCAGTATTTT
CDR3aa: CASSVGTFSTDTQYF
d_gene: -
v_gene: TRBV9
abundance: -
j_gene: TRBJ2-3

CDR3nt: TGTGCCAGTAGAACCGGACAGGGCACTGAAGCTTTCTTT
CDR3aa: CASRTGQGTEAFF
d_gene: TRBD1
v_gene: TRBV19
abundance: -
j_gene: TRBJ1-1

CDR3nt: TGTGCCAGCAGTTACTCCCCACTATATGGCTACACCTTC
CDR3aa: CASSYSPLYGYTF
d_gene: -
v_gene: TRBV6-2/TRBV6-3
abundance: -
j_gene: TRBJ1-2

CDR3nt: TGTGCCAGCAGCTCCGGGACTCAATCGCGCAATGAGCAGTTCTTC
CDR3aa: CASSSGTQSRNEQFF
d_gene: -
v_gene: TRBV7-6
abundance: -
j_gene: TRBJ2-1

CDR3nt: TGTGCCAGCCTCCGGGACAGTAACGAGGTCTATGGCTACACCTTC
CDR3aa: CASLRDSNEVYGYTF
d_gene: TRBD1
v_gene: TRBV18
abundance: few
j_gene: TRBJ1-2

CDR3nt: TGTGCCAGCAGTGGGCTAGCGGGGGGCCCTACATGGTCAGATACGCAGTATTTT
CDR3aa: CASSGLAGGPTWSDTQYF
d_gene: TRBD2
v_gene: TRBV6-1
abundance: -
j_gene: TRBJ2-3

CDR3nt: TGTGCCACCAGTGATTTTGACAGCAACTATGGCTACACCTTC
CDR3aa: CATSDFDSNYGYTF
d_gene: -
v_gene: TRBV24-1
abundance: -
j_gene: TRBJ1-2

CDR3nt: TGTGCCAGCAGTGAGGGCAGGCTGAACACTGAAGCTTTCTTT
CDR3aa: CASSEGRLNTEAFF
d_gene: -
v_gene: TRBV2
abundance: -
j_gene: TRBJ1-1

CDR3nt: TGTGCCACCAGTGGCTGGGCCGGGGGGGACTACGAGCAGTACTTC
CDR3aa: CATSGWAGGDYEQYF
d_gene: TRBD2
v_gene: TRBV24-1
abundance: -
j_gene: TRBJ2-7

CDR3nt: TGTGCCAGCTCACCGGTCTCGCTCCCCAGTACAGATACGCAGTATTTT
CDR3aa: CASSPVSLPSTDTQYF
d_gene: -
v_gene: TRBV18
abundance: -
j_gene: TRBJ2-3

CDR3nt: TGTGCCAGCAGTGAGATGAATGTAGGGGGCCTTTGGGGCTACACCTTC
CDR3aa: CASSEMNVGGLWGYTF
d_gene: TRBD1
v_gene: TRBV6-1
abundance: -
j_gene: TRBJ1-2

CDR3nt: TGTGCCAGCAGCACCCGCAACCCCATGACAGGGGGATTCTCACCCCTCCACTTT
CDR3aa: CASSTRNPMTGGFSPLHF
d_gene: TRBD1
v_gene: TRBV7-2
abundance: -
j_gene: TRBJ1-6

CDR3nt: TGTGCCAGTAGTCCCCTCCATGATTCAGGGGCTCGTGAAAAACTGTTTTTT
CDR3aa: CASSPLHDSGAREKLFF
d_gene: -
v_gene: TRBV19
abundance: -
j_gene: TRBJ1-4

CDR3nt: TGTGCCACCAGTGGGGTAGGGGCCCGAGAAAAACTGTTTTTT
CDR3aa: CATSGVGAREKLFF
d_gene: -
v_gene: TRBV24-1
abundance: -
j_gene: TRBJ1-4

CDR3nt: TGTGCCAGCAGCTTAGGTGCGGGGGGGCCAAATGAGCAGTTCTTC
CDR3aa: CASSLGAGGPNEQFF
d_gene: TRBD2
v_gene: TRBV7-2
abundance: -
j_gene: TRBJ2-1

CDR3nt: TGTGCCAGTTCTACAACGGTGGGCTTTTCTAACTATGGCTACACCTTC
CDR3aa: CASSTTVGFSNYGYTF
d_gene: -
v_gene: TRBV19
abundance: -
j_gene: TRBJ1-2

CDR3nt: TGTGCCAGCAGCGCAGCGGACAGGGTTAATTCACCCCTCCACTTT
CDR3aa: CASSAADRVNSPLHF
d_gene: TRBD1
v_gene: TRBV9
abundance: -
j_gene: TRBJ1-6

CDR3nt: TGTGCCAGCAGCGTCCGAGGGGGAACGGAGTCCTATAATTCACCCCTCCACTTT
CDR3aa: CASSVRGGTESYNSPLHF
d_gene: -
v_gene: TRBV9
abundance: -
j_gene: TRBJ1-6

CDR3nt: TGCGCCAGCGGTGACAACAGAATTGGTGGCTACACCTTC
CDR3aa: CASGDNRIGGYTF
d_gene: -
v_gene: TRBV10-1
abundance: -
j_gene: TRBJ1-2

CDR3nt: TGTGCCAGCAGTTCCTCTTCTTTGGCCAAAAACATTCAGTACTTC
CDR3aa: CASSSSSLAKNIQYF
d_gene: -
v_gene: TRBV6-5
abundance: -
j_gene: TRBJ2-4

CDR3nt: TGTGCCAGCAGCCCCCGGACTAGCGGGGACAATGAGCAGTTCTTC
CDR3aa: CASSPRTSGDNEQFF
d_gene: TRBD2
v_gene: TRBV7-8
abundance: once
j_gene: TRBJ2-1

CDR3nt: TGTGCCAGCAGTTACTCCCGGGACTATAATTCACCCCTCCACTTT
CDR3aa: CASSYSRDYNSPLHF
d_gene: -
v_gene: TRBV6-2/TRBV6-3
abundance: -
j_gene: TRBJ1-6

CDR3nt: TGTGCCAGCAGCCAAGATGGGGCCAGAGCAACTAATGAAAAACTGTTTTTT
CDR3aa: CASSQDGARATNEKLFF
d_gene: -
v_gene: TRBV3-1/TRBV3-2
abundance: -
j_gene: TRBJ1-4

CDR3nt: TGCAGCGTTGAAGGGGCAGGAACGACATACGAGCAGTACTTC
CDR3aa: CSVEGAGTTYEQYF
d_gene: -
v_gene: TRBV29-1
abundance: -
j_gene: TRBJ2-7

CDR3nt: TGTGCCACCAGTGGGGGGGGGCTTCGGGACAGGCGCACCTACGAGCAGTACTTC
CDR3aa: CATSGGGLRDRRTYEQYF
d_gene: -
v_gene: TRBV24-1
abundance: once
j_gene: TRBJ2-7

CDR3nt: TGCGCCAGCAGCTTGGCCCCTACAGGGGACTATGGCTACACCTTC
CDR3aa: CASSLAPTGDYGYTF
d_gene: TRBD1
v_gene: TRBV5-1
abundance: -
j_gene: TRBJ1-2